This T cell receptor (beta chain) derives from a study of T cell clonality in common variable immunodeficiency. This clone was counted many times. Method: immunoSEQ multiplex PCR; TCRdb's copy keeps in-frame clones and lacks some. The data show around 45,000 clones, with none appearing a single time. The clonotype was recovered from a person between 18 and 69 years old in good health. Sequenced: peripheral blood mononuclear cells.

The CDR3 DNA, read in part, is TGTGCCAGTAGTAGGGGGACAGGGCTAGAGACC. Translation: CASSRGTGLET. The whole CDR3 sequence is CASSRGTGLETQYF. J is TRBJ2-5 and V is TRBV19; the match to TRBD1 covers 9 bases. Read sequence stops 3 residues before the CDR3 end, and the germline J gene provides the missing end. The junction had 4 bases not matched to a gene; V was cut back by 4 bases and J by 4 bases. CDR1 and CDR2 from the germline V gene are LNHDA and SQIVND (reference sequence). CDR3 length equals 14 residues.